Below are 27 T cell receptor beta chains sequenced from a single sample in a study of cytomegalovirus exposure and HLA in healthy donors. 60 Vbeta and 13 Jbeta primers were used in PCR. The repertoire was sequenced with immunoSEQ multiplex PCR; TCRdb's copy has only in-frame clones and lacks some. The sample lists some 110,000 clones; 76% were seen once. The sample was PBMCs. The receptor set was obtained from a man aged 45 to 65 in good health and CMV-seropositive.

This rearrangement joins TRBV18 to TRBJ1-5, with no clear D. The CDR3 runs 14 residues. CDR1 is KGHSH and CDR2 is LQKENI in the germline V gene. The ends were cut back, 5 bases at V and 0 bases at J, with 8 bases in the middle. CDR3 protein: CASSTGYSNQPQHF. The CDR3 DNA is TGTGCCAGCTCAACGGGTTATAGCAATCAGCCCCAGCATTTT.

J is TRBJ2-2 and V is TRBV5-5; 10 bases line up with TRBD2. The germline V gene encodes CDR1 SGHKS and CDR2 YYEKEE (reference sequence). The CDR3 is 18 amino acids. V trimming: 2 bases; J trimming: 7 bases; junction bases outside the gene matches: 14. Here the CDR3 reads CASSFSGSLSGRIGELFF. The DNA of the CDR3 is TGTGCCAGCAGCTTTTCCGGCAGCCTTAGCGGGAGGATCGGGGAGCTGTTTTTT.

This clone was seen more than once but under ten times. CDR3 region: CASSINRGAYTF. The DNA for the CDR3 is TGTGCCAGCAGCATCAACAGGGGAGCCTACACCTTC. This chain uses TRBV5-4 with TRBJ1-2; 7 bases are a match to TRBD1. J lost 10 bases, V lost 4 bases, and 7 bases had no gene match. CDR3 length: 12 amino acids. The germline V gene has CDR1 SGHNT and CDR2 YYREEE (reference sequence).

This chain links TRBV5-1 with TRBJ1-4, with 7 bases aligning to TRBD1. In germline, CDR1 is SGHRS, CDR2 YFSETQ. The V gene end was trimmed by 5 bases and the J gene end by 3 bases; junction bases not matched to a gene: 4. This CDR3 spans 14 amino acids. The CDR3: CASSPRGANEKLFF. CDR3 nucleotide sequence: TGCGCCAGCAGTCCCAGGGGGGCTAATGAAAAACTGTTTTTT.

CDR3 bases: TGTGCCAGCAGCTTGGGGACAGTTCTAGGGGAGACCCAGTACTTC. This sequence encodes CASSLGTVLGETQYF. The chain carries TRBV11-3 and TRBJ2-5; TRBD1 agrees at 7 bases. The V gene end was trimmed by 3 bases and the J gene end by 5 bases; junction bases not matched to a gene: 9. Germline V gene data show CDR1 as SGHNT and CDR2 as YENEEA. This CDR3 has 15 amino acids. The full variable domain, rest sourced from reference TRBV11-3 and TRBJ2-5, is EAGVVQSPRYKIIEKKQPVAFWCNPISGHNTLYWYLQNLGQGPELLIRYENEEAVDDSQLPKDRFSAERLKGVDSTLKIQPAELGDSAVYLCASSLGTVLGETQYFGPGTRLLVL.

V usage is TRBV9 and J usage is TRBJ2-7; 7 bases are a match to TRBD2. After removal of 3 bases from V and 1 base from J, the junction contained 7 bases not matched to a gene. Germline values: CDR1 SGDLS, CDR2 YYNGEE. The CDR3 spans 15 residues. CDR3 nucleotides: TGTGCCAGCAGCGGATCAGCGGGGATTTCCTACGAGCAGTACTTC. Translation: CASSGSAGISYEQYF.

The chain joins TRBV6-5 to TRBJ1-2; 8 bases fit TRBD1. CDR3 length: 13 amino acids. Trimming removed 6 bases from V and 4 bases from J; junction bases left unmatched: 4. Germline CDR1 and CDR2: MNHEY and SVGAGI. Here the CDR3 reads CASRPGQAYGYTF. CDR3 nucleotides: TGTGCCAGCAGGCCGGGACAGGCCTATGGCTACACCTTC.

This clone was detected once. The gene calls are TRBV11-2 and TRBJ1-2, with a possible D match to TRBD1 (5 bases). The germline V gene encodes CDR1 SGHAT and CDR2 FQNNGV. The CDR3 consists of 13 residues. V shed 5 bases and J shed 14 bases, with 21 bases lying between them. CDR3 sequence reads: CASSPNLDRTLTF. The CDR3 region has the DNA TGTGCCAGCAGCCCTAATCTCGACAGAACCTTAACCTTC. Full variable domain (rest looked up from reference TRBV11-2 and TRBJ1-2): EAGVAQSPRYKIIEKRQSVAFWCNPISGHATLYWYQQILGQGPKLLIQFQNNGVVDDSQLPKDRFSAERLKGVDSTLKIQPAKLEDSAVYLCASSPNLDRTLTFGSGTRLTVV.

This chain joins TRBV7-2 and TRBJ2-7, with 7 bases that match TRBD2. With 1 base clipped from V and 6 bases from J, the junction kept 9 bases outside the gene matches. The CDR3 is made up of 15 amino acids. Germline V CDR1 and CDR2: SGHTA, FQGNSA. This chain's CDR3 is CASSLVGGSPVEQYF. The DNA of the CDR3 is TGTGCCAGCAGCTTAGTTGGCGGGAGCCCCGTCGAGCAGTACTTC.

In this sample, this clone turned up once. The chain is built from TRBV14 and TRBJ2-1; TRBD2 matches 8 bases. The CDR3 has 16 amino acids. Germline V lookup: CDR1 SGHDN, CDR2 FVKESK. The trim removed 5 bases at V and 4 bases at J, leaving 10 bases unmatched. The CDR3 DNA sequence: TGTGCCAGCAGCGTCACCGGGGGGGGCGTTTACAATGAGCAGTTCTTC. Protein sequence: CASSVTGGGVYNEQFF.

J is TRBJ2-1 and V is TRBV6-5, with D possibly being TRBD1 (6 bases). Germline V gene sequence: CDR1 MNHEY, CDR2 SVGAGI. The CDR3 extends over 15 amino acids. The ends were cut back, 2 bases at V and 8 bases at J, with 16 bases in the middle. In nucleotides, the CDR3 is TGTGCCAGCAGTTACCAACAGGGCCAATTGCATGAGCAGTTCTTC. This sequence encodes CASSYQQGQLHEQFF.

CDR3 in amino acids: CASSLAPGPYNEQFF. Here the CDR3 DNA reads TGCGCCAGCAGCTTGGCCCCAGGGCCCTACAATGAGCAGTTCTTC. The V gene is TRBV5-1, the J gene TRBJ2-1; possibly TRBD1 for D (5 bases). The V end lost 0 bases, the J end lost 2 bases, and 9 bases lay between the germline ends. Per the germline V gene, CDR1 is SGHRS and CDR2 is YFSETQ. The CDR3 runs 15 residues.

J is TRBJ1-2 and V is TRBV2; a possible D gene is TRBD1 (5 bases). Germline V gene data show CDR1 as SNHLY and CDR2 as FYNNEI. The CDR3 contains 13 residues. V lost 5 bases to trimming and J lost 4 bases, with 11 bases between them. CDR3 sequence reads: CASSLRDSYGYTF. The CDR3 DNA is TGTGCCAGCAGTTTACGTGACAGCTATGGCTACACCTTC.

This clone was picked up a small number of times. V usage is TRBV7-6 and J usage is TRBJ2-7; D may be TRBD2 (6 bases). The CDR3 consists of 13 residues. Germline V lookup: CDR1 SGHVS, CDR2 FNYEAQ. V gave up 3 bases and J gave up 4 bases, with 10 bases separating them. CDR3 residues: CASSFELAYEQYF. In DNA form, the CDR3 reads TGTGCCAGCAGCTTTGAACTAGCATACGAGCAGTACTTC.

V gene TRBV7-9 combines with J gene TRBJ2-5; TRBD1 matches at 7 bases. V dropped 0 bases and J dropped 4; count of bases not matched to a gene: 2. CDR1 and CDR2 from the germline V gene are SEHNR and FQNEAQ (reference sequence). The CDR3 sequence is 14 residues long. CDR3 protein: CASSLAPGGETQYF. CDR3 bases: TGTGCCAGCAGCTTAGCCCCAGGGGGAGAGACCCAGTACTTC.

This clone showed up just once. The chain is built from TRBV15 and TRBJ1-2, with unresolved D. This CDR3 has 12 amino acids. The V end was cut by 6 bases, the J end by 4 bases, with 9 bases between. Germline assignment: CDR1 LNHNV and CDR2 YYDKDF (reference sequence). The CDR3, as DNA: TGTGCCACCAGTCGAGGGAGCTATGGCTACACCTTC. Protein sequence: CATSRGSYGYTF.

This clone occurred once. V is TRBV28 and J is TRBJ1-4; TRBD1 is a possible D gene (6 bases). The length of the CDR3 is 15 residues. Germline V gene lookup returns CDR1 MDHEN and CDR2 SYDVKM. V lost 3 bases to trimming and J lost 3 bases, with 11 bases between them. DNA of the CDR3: TGTGCCAGCAGTTTGAGGGGGTCGGCTAATGAAAAACTGTTTTTT. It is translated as CASSLRGSANEKLFF. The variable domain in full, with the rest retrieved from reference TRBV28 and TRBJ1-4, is DVKVTQSSRYLVKRTGEKVFLECVQDMDHENMFWYRQDPGLGLRLIYFSYDVKMKEKGDIPEGYSVSREKKERFSLILESASTNQTSMYLCASSLRGSANEKLFFGSGTQLSVL.

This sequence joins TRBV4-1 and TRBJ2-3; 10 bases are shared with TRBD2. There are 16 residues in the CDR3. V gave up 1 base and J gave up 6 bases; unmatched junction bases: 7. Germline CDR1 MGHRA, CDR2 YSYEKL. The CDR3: CASSQGLAGVGDTQYF. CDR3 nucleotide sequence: TGCGCCAGCAGCCAAGGGCTAGCGGGGGTCGGGGATACGCAGTATTTT.

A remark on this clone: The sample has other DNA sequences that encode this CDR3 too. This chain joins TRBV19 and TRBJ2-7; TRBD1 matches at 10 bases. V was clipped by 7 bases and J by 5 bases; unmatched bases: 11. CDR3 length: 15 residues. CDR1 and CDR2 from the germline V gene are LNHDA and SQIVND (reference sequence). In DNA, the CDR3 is TGTGCCAGTATCCTCGGCGGGGACAGGGGCCACGAGCAGTACTTC. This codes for CASILGGDRGHEQYF. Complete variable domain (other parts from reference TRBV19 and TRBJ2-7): DGGITQSPKYLFRKEGQNVTLSCEQNLNHDAMYWYRQDPGQGLRLIYYSQIVNDFQKGDIAEGYSVSREKKESFPLTVTSAQKNPTAFYLCASILGGDRGHEQYFGPGTRLTVT.

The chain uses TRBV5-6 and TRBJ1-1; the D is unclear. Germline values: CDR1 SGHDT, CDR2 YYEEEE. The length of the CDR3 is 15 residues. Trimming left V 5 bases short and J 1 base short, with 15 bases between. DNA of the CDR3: TGTGCCAGCAGTACCCAAGGCGGCGGGAACACTGAAGCTTTCTTT. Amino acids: CASSTQGGGNTEAFF. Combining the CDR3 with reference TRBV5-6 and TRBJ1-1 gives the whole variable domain DAGVTQSPTHLIKTRGQQVTLRCSPKSGHDTVSWYQQALGQGPQFIFQYYEEEERQRGNFPDRFSGHQFPNYSSELNVNALLLGDSALYLCASSTQGGGNTEAFFGQGTRLTVV.

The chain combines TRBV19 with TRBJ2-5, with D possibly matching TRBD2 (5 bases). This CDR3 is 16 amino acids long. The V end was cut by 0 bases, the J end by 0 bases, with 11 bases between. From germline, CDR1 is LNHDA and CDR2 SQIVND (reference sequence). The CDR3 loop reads CASSIDGSGYQETQYF. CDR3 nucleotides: TGTGCCAGTAGTATAGATGGGAGTGGATACCAAGAGACCCAGTACTTC.

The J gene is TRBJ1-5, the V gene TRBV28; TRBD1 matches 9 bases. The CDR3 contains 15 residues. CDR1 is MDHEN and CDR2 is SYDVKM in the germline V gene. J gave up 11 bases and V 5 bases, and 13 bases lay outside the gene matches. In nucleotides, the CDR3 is TGTGCCAGCAGTCCCGGGACAGGGAGTCCGGGGGCCCAGCATTTT. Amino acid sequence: CASSPGTGSPGAQHF.

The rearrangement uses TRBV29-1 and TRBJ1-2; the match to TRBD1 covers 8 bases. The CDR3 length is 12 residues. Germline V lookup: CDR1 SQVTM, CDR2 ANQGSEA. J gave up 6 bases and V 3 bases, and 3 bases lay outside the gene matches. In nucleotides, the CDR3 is TGCAGCGTTGAGGAGGACAGGGATGGCTACACCTTC. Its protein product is CSVEEDRDGYTF.

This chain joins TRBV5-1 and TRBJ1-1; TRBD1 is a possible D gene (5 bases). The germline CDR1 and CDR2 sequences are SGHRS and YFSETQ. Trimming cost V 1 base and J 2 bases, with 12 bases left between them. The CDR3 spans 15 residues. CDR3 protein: CASSLKRGPNTEAFF. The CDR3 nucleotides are TGCGCCAGCAGCTTGAAAAGGGGTCCTAACACTGAAGCTTTCTTT.

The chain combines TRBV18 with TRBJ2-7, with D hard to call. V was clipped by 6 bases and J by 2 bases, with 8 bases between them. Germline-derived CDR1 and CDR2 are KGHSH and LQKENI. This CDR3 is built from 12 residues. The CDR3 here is CASSPDTYEQYF. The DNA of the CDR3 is TGTGCCAGCTCGCCCGACACCTACGAGCAGTACTTC.

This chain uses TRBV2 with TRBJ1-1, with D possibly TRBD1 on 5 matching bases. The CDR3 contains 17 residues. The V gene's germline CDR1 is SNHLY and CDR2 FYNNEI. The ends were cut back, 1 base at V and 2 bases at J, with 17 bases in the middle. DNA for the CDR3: TGTGCCAGCAGTGAAGGGGGGGGATGGGGCAGAAACACTGAAGCTTTCTTT. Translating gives CASSEGGGWGRNTEAFF.

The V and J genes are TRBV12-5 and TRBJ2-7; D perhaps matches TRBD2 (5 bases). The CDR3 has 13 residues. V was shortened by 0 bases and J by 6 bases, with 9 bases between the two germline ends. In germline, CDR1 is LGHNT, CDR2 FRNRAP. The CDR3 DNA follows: TGTGCTAGTGGTTTGGTCCGGGAAGGCGAGCAGTACTTC. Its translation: CASGLVREGEQYF.